This T cell receptor (beta chain) comes out of a study of blood T cells in healthy people across ages. Regarding the study as a whole: Possibly confounding the expanded clonotype changes was the fact that donor CMV status was unknown.

Trimming took off 3 bases at V and 9 bases at J, with 12 bases between the two ends. Looked up from germline, CDR1 is DFQATT and CDR2 is SNEGSKA (reference sequence). The CDR3 consists of 12 residues. Then a second PCR, running roughly 7 to 11 cycles, was carried out with a sample-barcoded 5' primer and a J-beta primer mix. TCRdb processed the 5' RACE reads anew with MiXCR; each CDR3 protein has one entry. The sample lists 540,000 or so distinct CDR3 sequences; less than 25% were seen once. This clonotype has just a few counts. Its matching antigen is unknown. Separately, the same data were catalogued under a study of T cells of mothers and their children. Per that study: For related and unrelated pairs alike, thymic selection shapes TCR recombination output similarly. The data showed no persistent microchimeric T cell clones.

This clonotype was obtained from a boy younger than 18 in good health. Sequenced input: blood. The genes are TRBV20-1 and TRBJ2-1, with D unclear. The CDR3: CSARLDVSEQFF. The CDR3 DNA reads TGCAGTGCTAGGCTAGACGTCAGTGAGCAGTTCTTC.